This T cell receptor beta chain was sequenced for a study of blood T cell repertoires in COVID-19. The data were produced by immunoSEQ multiplex PCR, yet TCRdb's version contains in-frame clones alone and is incomplete. The sample shows roughly 200,000 clones, more than 80% of them seen only once. The sample was PBMCs or T cells enriched from blood (not recorded which). This sequence originates from a woman aged 40 to 49 with acute COVID-19.

Here the CDR3 reads CASTTGRRNTEAFF. As DNA, the CDR3 is TGTGCCAGCACCACAGGTAGGAGGAACACTGAAGCTTTCTTT. The chain is built from TRBV6-5 and TRBJ1-1, with a weak D call TRBD1 (5 bases). The CDR3 has 14 residues. The germline CDR1 and CDR2 sequences are MNHEY and SVGAGI. Trimming removed 7 bases from V and 1 base from J, with 13 bases in between.